This TCR beta chain was identified during a study of cytomegalovirus exposure and HLA in healthy donors. General study results and limits: Specificity for CMV antigens was confirmed in vitro for a few of the CMV-associated chains. It was fewer than 200 TCR beta chains that were listed as cytomegalovirus-associated.

Libraries were prepared by immunoSEQ multiplex PCR; TCRdb keeps only in-frame clonotypes and omits some of them. This table has about 150,000 clones, approximately 86% appearing once. The donors were in the roughly 120-subject validation cohort; that cohort was separate from the approximately 730-subject first cohort. A single count supports this clone. The antigen is not known. This CDR3 is built from 20 residues. Germline CDR1 is MRHNA and CDR2 is SNTAGT. Trimming took 4 bases from V and 2 from J, leaving 27 bases between them. The V call is TRBV6-4, the J call TRBJ1-5, with D hard to call. Sequencing used PBMCs. The receptor was derived from a man aged 18-30 years in good health and CMV-seropositive. The CDR3 sequence: CASSGGPNLTKEAGNQPQHF. CDR3 DNA: TGTGCCAGCAGTGGAGGCCCCAACCTTACAAAGGAGGCTGGCAATCAGCCCCAGCATTTT.